This TCR beta chain was retrieved from a study of high-grade serous ovarian cancer treatment subgroups. Study details: Samples averaged around 13,000 reads and some 7,500 unique TCR beta rearrangements.

TCRdb's table, derived via immunoSEQ multiplex PCR, lists solely in-frame clones and lacks some. This sample has roughly 6,000 clones; approximately 72% occur once, and the top ten carry about 10%. The trim removed 7 bases at V and 7 bases at J, leaving 13 bases unmatched. The CDR3 is 16 amino acids. In germline, CDR1 is MDHEN, CDR2 SYDVKM. Tumor samples were taken before definitive surgery or chemotherapy. The sequenced material came from tumor tissue. V usage is TRBV28 and J usage is TRBJ2-1; 10 nucleotides agree with TRBD2. The origin of this receptor is a human donor with high-grade serous ovarian cancer. The DNA of the CDR3 is TGTGCCAGCACCCCCGGGCGGACTAGCGGCGTAAATGAGCAGTTCTTC. The encoded protein is CASTPGRTSGVNEQFF.